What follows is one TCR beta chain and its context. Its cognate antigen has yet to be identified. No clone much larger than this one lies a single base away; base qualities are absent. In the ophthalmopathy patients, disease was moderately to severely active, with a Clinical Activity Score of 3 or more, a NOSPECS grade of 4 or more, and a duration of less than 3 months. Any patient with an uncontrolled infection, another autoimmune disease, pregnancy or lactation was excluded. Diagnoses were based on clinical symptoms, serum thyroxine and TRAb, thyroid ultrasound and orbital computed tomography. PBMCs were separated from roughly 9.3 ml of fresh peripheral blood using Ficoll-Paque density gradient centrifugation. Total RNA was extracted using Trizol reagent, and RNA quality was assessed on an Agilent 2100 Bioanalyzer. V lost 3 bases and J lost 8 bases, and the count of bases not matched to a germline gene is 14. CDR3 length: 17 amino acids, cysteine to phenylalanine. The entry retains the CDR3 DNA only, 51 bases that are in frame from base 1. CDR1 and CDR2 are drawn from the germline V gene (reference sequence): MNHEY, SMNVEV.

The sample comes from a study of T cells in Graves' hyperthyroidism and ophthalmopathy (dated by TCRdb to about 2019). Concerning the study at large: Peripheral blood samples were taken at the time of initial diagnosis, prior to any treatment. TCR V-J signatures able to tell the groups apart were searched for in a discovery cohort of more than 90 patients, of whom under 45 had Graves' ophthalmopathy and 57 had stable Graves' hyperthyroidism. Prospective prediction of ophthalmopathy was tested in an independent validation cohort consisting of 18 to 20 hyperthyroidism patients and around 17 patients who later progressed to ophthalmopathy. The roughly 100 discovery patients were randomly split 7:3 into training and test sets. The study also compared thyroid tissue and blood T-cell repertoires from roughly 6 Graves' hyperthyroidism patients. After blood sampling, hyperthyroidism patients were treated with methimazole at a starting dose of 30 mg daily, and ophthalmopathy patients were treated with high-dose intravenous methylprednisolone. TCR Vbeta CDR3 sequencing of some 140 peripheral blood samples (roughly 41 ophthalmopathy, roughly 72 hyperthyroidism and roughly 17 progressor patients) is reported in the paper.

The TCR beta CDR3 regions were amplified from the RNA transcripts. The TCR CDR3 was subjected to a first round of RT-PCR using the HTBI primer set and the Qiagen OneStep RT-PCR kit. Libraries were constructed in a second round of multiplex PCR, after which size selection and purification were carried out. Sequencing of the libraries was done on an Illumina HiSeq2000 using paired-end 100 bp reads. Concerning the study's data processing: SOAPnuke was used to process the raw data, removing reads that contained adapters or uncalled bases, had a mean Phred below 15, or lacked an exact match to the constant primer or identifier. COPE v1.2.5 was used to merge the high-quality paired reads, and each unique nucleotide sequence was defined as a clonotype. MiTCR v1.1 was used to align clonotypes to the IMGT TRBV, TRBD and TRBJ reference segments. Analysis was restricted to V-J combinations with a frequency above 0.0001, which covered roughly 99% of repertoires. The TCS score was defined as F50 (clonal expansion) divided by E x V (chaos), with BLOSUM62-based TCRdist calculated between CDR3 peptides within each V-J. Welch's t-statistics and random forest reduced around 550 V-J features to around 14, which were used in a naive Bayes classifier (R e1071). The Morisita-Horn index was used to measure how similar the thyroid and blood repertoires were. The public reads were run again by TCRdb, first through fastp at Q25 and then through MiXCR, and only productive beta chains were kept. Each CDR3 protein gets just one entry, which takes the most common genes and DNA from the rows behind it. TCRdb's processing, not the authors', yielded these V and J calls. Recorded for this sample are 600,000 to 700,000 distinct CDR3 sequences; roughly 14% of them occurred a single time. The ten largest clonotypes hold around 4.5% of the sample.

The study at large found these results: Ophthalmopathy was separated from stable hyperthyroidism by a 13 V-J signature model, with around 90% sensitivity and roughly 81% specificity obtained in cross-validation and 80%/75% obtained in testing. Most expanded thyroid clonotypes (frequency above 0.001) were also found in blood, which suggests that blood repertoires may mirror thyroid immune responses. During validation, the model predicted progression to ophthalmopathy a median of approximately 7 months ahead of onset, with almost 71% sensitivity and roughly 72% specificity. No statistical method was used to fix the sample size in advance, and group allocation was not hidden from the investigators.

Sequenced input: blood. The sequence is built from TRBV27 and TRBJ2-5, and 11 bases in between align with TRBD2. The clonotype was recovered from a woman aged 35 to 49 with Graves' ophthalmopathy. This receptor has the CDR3 CASSFSGTSGVLGTQYF. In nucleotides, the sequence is TGTGCCAGCAGTTTCTCCGGGACTAGCGGCGTGTTGGGAACCCAGTACTTC.